This T cell receptor (beta chain) was recovered during a study of spatial heterogeneity in lung cancer. Each CDR3 protein is one row after TCRdb ran MiXCR on the 5' RACE reads. The sample has 48,000 or so distinct CDR3 sequences; under 6% are singletons. The table lists this clonotype with many counts. The time point denotes: sample taken at primary tumor resection. This TCR derives from a male donor with early-stage non-small cell lung cancer. The sequencing here drew on PBMCs, taken at surgery.

This CDR3 reads CASSYSRAGGHEQYF. CDR3 sequence (DNA): TGTGCCAGCAGTTACTCGAGGGCGGGAGGCCACGAGCAGTACTTC. J is TRBJ2-7 and V is TRBV6-6, with TRBD2 identical over 8 bases. J was trimmed by 5 bases and V by 0 bases; bases with no gene match: 6. Germline-derived CDR1 and CDR2 are MNHNY and SVGAGI (reference sequence). This CDR3 region has 15 residues.